The 3 T cell receptor beta chains given below trace back to one sample, sequenced in a study of T cell repertoires in cytomegalovirus infection. TCRdb called the reads again in MiXCR, with one record for every CDR3 protein. The data hold some 920,000 distinct CDR3 sequences, with roughly a third observed a single time. Antigens of these TCRs are unknown. Sequenced material: cultured CD8+ T cells from PBMCs, taken from culture after CMV antigen stimulation. These receptors were obtained from a human donor in good health (CMV status not recorded). Some clones in this sample may be carry-over from other donors' samples.

The genes are TRBV27 and TRBJ1-6; no reliable D call. V lost 7 bases, J lost 4 bases, and 14 bases lay in between. In germline, CDR1 is MNHEY, CDR2 SMNVEV (reference sequence). This CDR3 spans 15 amino acids. The CDR3, as DNA: TGTGCCAGCACACTCGTAGGGATGTATAATTCACCCCTCCACTTT. Protein product: CASTLVGMYNSPLHF.

This clonotype has a handful of counts. The chain couples TRBV27 to TRBJ1-5; unclear D gene. Trimming removed 5 bases at V and 7 bases at J, with 12 bases between. Germline CDR1 and CDR2: MNHEY and SMNVEV (reference sequence). This CDR3 region has 13 residues. The DNA of the CDR3 is TGTGCCAGCAGTGCCGACACCGGGCAGCCCCAGCATTTT. It translates to CASSADTGQPQHF.

This clonotype was seen only a few times. V usage is TRBV6-5 and J usage is TRBJ2-5; the D gene could be TRBD1 or TRBD2 (5 bases each). The CDR3 totals 15 residues. Germline CDR1 is MNHEY and CDR2 is SVGAGI. V lost 0 bases, J lost 5 bases, and 13 bases lay in between. The CDR3 protein is CASSYSLGELETQYF. In nucleotides, the CDR3 is TGTGCCAGCAGTTACTCGCTGGGGGAGTTGGAGACCCAGTACTTC.